This TCR beta chain was captured in a study of OX40 agonist ivuxolimab in advanced cancers. Whole-study context: Prior checkpoint blockade (anti-PD-1, anti-PD-L1 or anti-CTLA-4) was permitted; 35% to 50% had it. In three patients, partial responses were observed, one with hepatocellular carcinoma and two with cutaneous melanoma. Notes on the study in general: The mean number of expanded clones was higher in CD8+ T cells than in CD4+. Clonal expansion from baseline to week 6 occurred in both CD4+ and CD8+ T cells.

TCRdb's copy holds only in-frame clones and misses some; the assay was immunoSEQ multiplex PCR. The data contain some 58,000 clones, roughly 80% of them singletons. This clone was found once. Its specificity is unknown. This receptor was obtained from an adult with an advanced solid tumor such as melanoma, head and neck, liver or kidney cancer. The sample consisted of CD4+ or CD8+ T cells sorted from blood, taken in a trial of the OX40 agonist ivuxolimab.

The CDR3 protein is CASSLPSQGRIYGYTF. In DNA form, the CDR3 reads TGTGCCAGCAGTTTACCCTCCCAAGGCAGGATCTATGGCTACACCTTC. The chain has TRBV28 and TRBJ1-2; D remains unclear. This CDR3 is built from 16 residues. V shed 2 bases and J shed 4 bases, with 17 bases lying between them. From germline, CDR1 is MDHEN and CDR2 SYDVKM.